Sequencing of this T cell receptor beta chain was carried out in a study of human T cells and chemical hapten exposure. Whole-study context: Mainly, slight library volume differences in the pool made TCR yields vary.

Documented time point: patch test 2, 6 weeks after DPC sensitization. Treatment described: therapeutic diphenylcyclopropenone sensitization with weekly scalp DPC. This clonotype was observed at least ten times. Its antigen is not known. Points from the study as a whole: Compared with pre-sensitization or healthy control sets, expanded TCRs clustered more.

TCRdb itself ran the RACE reads through MiXCR, one entry per CDR3 protein. The profile shows about 380,000 distinct CDR3 sequences, roughly 6% of them singletons. This TCR came from a woman between 18 and 29 years old with alopecia areata. Some clones in this sample may be carry-over from other donors' samples. The specimen comprised whole blood, sampled in connection with sensitization to the hapten diphenylcyclopropenone (DPC).

The DNA of the CDR3 is TGTGCCAGCAGCACCGGGGCACTGAACTATGGCTACACCTTC. This gives the protein CASSTGALNYGYTF. The chain uses TRBV6-5 and TRBJ1-2; weak D call: TRBD1 (5 bases). Trimming shortened V by 6 bases and J by 2 bases, and 13 bases separated the two germline ends. The CDR3 is made up of 14 amino acids. Germline V gene lookup returns CDR1 MNHEY and CDR2 SVGAGI.